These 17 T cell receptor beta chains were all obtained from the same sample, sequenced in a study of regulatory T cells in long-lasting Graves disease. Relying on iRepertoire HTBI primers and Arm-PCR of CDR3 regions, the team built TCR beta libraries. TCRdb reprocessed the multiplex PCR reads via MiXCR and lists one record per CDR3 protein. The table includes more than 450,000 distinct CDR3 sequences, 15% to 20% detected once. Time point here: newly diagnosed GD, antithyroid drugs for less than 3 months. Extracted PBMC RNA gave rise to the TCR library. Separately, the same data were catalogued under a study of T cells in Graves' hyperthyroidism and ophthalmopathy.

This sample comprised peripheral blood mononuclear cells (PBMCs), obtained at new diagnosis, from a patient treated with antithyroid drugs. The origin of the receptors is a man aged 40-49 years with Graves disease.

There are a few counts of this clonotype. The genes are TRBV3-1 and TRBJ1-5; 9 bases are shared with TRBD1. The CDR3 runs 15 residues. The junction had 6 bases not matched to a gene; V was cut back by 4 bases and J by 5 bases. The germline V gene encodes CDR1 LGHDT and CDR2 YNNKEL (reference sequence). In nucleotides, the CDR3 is TGTGCCAGCAGCCGGGACAGGGACCAGGATCAGCCCCAGCATTTT. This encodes CASSRDRDQDQPQHF.

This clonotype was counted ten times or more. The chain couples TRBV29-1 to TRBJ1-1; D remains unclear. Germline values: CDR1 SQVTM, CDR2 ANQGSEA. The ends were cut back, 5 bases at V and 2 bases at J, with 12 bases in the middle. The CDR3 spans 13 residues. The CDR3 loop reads CSVRMQSNTEAFF. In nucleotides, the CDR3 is TGCAGCGTTAGAATGCAGAGTAACACTGAAGCTTTCTTT.

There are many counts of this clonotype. CDR3 sequence: CSAGGTGGFYYGYTF. In DNA form, the CDR3 reads TGCAGTGCCGGCGGGACAGGGGGCTTTTACTATGGCTACACCTTC. This sequence joins TRBV20-1 and TRBJ1-2, with TRBD1 identical over 12 bases. The CDR3 runs 15 residues. V was pared by 6 bases and J by 3 bases, with 8 bases of the junction left unmatched. Germline loops: CDR1 DFQATT, CDR2 SNEGSKA (reference sequence).

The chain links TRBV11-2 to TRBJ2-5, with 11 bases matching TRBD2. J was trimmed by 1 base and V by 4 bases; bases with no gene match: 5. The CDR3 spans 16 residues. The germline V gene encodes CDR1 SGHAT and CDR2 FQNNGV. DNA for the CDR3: TGTGCCAGCAGCTCGGGGGGGACTAGCGGCCAAGAGACCCAGTACTTC. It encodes CASSSGGTSGQETQYF.

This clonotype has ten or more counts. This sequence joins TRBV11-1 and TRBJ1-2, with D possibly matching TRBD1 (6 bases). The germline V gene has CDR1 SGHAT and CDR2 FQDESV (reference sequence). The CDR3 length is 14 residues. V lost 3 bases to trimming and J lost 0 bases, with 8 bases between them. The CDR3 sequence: CASSLDSTNYGYTF. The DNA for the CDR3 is TGTGCCAGCAGCTTGGACAGCACTAACTATGGCTACACCTTC.

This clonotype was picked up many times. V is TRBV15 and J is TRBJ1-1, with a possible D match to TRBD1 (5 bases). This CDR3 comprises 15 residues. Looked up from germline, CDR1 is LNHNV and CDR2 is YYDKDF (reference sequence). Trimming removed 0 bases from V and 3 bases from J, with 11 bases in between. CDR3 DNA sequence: TGTGCCACCAGCAGAGAACTGGGGCGGTACACTGAAGCTTTCTTT. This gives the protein CATSRELGRYTEAFF.

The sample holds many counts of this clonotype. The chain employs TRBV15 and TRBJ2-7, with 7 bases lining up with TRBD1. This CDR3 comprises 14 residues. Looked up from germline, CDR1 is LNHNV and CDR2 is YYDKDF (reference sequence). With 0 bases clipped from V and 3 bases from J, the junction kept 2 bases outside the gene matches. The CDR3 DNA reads TGTGCCACCAGCAGAGATGCAGGGGGCTACGAGCAGTACTTC. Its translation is CATSRDAGGYEQYF.

CDR3 amino acids: CAISIGQGTEAFF. CDR3 nucleotide sequence: TGTGCCATCAGTATTGGACAGGGAACTGAAGCTTTCTTT. The rearrangement joins TRBV10-3 to TRBJ1-1, with TRBD1 matching over 8 bases. Looked up from germline, CDR1 is ENHRY and CDR2 is SYGVKD. With V trimmed by 5 bases and J by 5 bases, 4 bases remained unmatched. The CDR3 covers 13 residues.

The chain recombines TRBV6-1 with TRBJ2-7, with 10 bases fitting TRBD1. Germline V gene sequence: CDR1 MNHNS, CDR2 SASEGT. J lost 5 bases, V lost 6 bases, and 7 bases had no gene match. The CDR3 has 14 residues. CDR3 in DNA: TGTGCCAGCAGGATCACCGGGACAGGGGACGAGCAGTACTTC. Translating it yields CASRITGTGDEQYF.

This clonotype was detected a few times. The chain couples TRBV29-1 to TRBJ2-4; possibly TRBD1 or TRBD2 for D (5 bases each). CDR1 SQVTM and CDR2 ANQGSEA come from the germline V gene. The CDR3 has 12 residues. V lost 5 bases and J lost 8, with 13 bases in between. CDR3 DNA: TGCAGCGTTCCTGGGACGCTGGACATTCAGTACTTC. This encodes CSVPGTLDIQYF.

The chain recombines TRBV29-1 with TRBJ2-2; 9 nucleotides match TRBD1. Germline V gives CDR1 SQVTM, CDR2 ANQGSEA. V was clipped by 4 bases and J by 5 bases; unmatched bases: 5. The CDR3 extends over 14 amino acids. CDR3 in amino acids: CSVGPGQGTGELFF. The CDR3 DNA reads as TGCAGCGTTGGGCCGGGACAGGGAACCGGGGAGCTGTTTTTT.

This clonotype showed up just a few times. The CDR3 sequence is CAISESGGSKTQYF. CDR3 nucleotide sequence: TGTGCCATCAGTGAGTCGGGCGGGAGTAAGACCCAGTACTTC. The chain is built from TRBV10-3 and TRBJ2-5, with 7 bases aligning to TRBD2. The CDR3 loop spans 14 amino acids. CDR1 is ENHRY, CDR2 SYGVKD, per germline. The junction had 4 bases not matched to a gene; V was cut back by 0 bases and J by 6 bases.

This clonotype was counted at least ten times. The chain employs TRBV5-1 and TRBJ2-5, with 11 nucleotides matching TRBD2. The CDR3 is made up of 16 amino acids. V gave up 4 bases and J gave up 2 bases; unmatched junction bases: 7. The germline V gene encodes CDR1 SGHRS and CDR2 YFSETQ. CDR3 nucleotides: TGCGCCAGCAGCGGACCGGGACTAGCGGCACAAGAGACCCAGTACTTC. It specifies CASSGPGLAAQETQYF.

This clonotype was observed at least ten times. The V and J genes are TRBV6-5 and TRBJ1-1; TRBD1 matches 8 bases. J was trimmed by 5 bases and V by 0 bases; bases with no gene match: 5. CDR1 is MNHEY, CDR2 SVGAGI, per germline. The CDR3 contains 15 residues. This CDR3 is CASSYSDRARTEAFF. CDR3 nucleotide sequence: TGTGCCAGCAGTTACTCGGACAGGGCGAGAACTGAAGCTTTCTTT.

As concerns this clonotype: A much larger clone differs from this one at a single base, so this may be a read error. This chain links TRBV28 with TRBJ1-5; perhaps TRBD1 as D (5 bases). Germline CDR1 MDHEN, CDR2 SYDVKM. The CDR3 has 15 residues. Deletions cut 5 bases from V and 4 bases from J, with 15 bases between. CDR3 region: CASSKGEGRNQPQHF. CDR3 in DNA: TGTGCCAGCAGTAAAGGGGAGGGGCGAAATCAGCCCCAGCATTTT.

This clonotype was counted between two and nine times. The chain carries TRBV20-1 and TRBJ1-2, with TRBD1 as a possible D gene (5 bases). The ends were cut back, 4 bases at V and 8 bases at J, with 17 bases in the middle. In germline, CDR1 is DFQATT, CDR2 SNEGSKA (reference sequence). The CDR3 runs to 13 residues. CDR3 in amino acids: CSATGQGSTGYTF. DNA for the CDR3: TGCAGTGCTACGGGGCAGGGTTCGACAGGCTACACCTTC.

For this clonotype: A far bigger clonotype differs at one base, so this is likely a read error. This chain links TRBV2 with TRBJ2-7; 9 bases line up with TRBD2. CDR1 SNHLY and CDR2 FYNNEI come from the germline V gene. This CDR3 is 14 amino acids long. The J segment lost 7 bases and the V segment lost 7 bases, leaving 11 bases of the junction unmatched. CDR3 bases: TGTGCCAGCAAATCTAGCGGGATGACCAATGAGCAGTACTTC. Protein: CASKSSGMTNEQYF.